The T cell receptor (beta chain) under discussion was sequenced for a study of blood T cell repertoires in COVID-19. Across the whole study: The samples span acute and convalescent COVID-19 from the United States, Italy and Spain. PBMCs, B-cell-depleted T cells, or T cells provided the cDNA or gDNA that made up the material.

Original processing notes: Amplification from reference gene primers served as the basis for estimated nucleated cell counts. Only in-frame clones appear in the TCRdb table, and some are missing; sequencing was by immunoSEQ multiplex PCR. The DNA gave D and trimming, while V, J and clone size come from that table. The sample yields about 310,000 clones, approximately 89% seen once. Trimming took 5 bases from V and 1 from J; bases not matched to a gene: 7. This CDR3 region has 15 residues. From germline, CDR1 is SEHNR and CDR2 FQNEAQ (reference sequence). The receptor's source is a woman aged 45-60 years who had recovered from COVID-19. The sample taken for sequencing was peripheral blood. This sequence joins TRBV7-9 and TRBJ1-1, with 7 positions matching TRBD1. The CDR3 loop reads CASSLGTARNTEAFF. CDR3 in DNA: TGTGCCAGCAGCCTGGGGACAGCCAGGAACACTGAAGCTTTCTTT.